Presented here are 20 T cell receptor beta chains from one specimen sequenced in a study of T cell responses to AZD1222 COVID-19 vaccine. TCRdb's table, derived via immunoSEQ multiplex PCR, lists solely in-frame clones and lacks some. The table records tens of thousands of clones, about 91% of them present only once. The sequenced sample was peripheral blood, obtained 28 days after the second AZD1222 dose. These receptors were obtained from an adult who received the AZD1222 COVID-19 vaccine.

The DNA of the CDR3 is TGTGCCAGTAGAACAGCAGGGGGTGGCACTGAAGCTTTCTTT. Its protein is CASRTAGGGTEAFF. This chain joins TRBV19 and TRBJ1-1; 7 nucleotides match TRBD1. Germline values: CDR1 LNHDA, CDR2 SQIVND (reference sequence). The CDR3 consists of 14 residues. V gave up 6 bases and J gave up 4 bases; unmatched junction bases: 8.

The genes are TRBV27 and TRBJ1-5, with D unresolved. The V gene's germline CDR1 is MNHEY and CDR2 SMNVEV (reference sequence). The length of the CDR3 is 15 residues. V was trimmed by 5 bases and J by 1 base, leaving 12 bases between them. As DNA, the CDR3 is TGTGCCAGCAGTGGAAAGCAGAGAAGCAATCAGCCCCAGCATTTT. It translates to CASSGKQRSNQPQHF.

This clone was counted once. The V call is TRBV4-1, the J call TRBJ2-7, with 12 bases matching TRBD2. The V gene end was trimmed by 1 base and the J gene end by 4 bases; junction bases not matched to a gene: 2. This CDR3 contains 15 residues. Germline V gene sequence: CDR1 MGHRA, CDR2 YSYEKL. DNA of the CDR3: TGCGCCAGCAGCCAAGGGACTAGCGGGACGTACGAGCAGTACTTC. This encodes CASSQGTSGTYEQYF.

The genes are TRBV11-2 and TRBJ2-1; 15 bases are shared with TRBD2. V was clipped by 6 bases and J by 6 bases; unmatched bases: 3. From germline, CDR1 is SGHAT and CDR2 FQNNGV. The CDR3 is 15 amino acids. As DNA, the CDR3 is TGTGCCAGCAGGGGACTAGCGGGAGGTTCCAATGAGCAGTTCTTC. Its translation: CASRGLAGGSNEQFF.

This chain joins TRBV9 and TRBJ2-3; 7 bases line up with TRBD1. V lost 4 bases and J lost 2; bases outside the gene matches: 10. CDR1 and CDR2 (germline): SGDLS, YYNGEE. The CDR3 is 16 amino acids. The CDR3 sequence is CASSPGTALTTDTQYF. Written as DNA, the CDR3 is TGTGCCAGCAGCCCCGGGACAGCCTTAACCACAGATACGCAGTATTTT.

In nucleotides, the CDR3 is TGTGCCAGCAGCTACATAGGGAACACCGGGGAGCTGTTTTTT. It codes for CASSYIGNTGELFF. The chain carries TRBV5-5 and TRBJ2-2; D is undetermined. This CDR3 is 14 amino acids long. CDR1 is SGHKS and CDR2 is YYEKEE in the germline V gene (reference sequence). V lost 3 bases, J lost 1 base, and 7 bases lay in between. Using reference TRBV5-5 and TRBJ2-2 for the parts outside the CDR3, the full variable domain is DAGVTQSPTHLIKTRGQQVTLRCSPISGHKSVSWYQQVLGQGPQFIFQYYEKEERGRGNFPDRFSARQFPNYSSELNVNALLLGDSALYLCASSYIGNTGELFFGEGSRLTVL.

The chain couples TRBV19 to TRBJ1-5; possibly TRBD1 for D (5 bases). The CDR3 contains 15 residues. Germline assignment: CDR1 LNHDA and CDR2 SQIVND (reference sequence). The ends were cut back, 4 bases at V and 0 bases at J, with 10 bases in the middle. The CDR3 protein is CASSTPGGSNQPQHF. In DNA, the CDR3 is TGTGCCAGTAGTACCCCCGGGGGTAGCAATCAGCCCCAGCATTTT.

V is TRBV29-1 and J is TRBJ1-2, with D tentatively TRBD1 (5 bases). Trimming stripped 5 bases from V and 4 bases from J, with 14 bases between. CDR3 length: 13 amino acids. The germline CDR1 and CDR2 sequences are SQVTM and ANQGSEA. CDR3 protein: CSVLYQGGYGYTF. CDR3 coding DNA: TGCAGCGTTCTTTACCAGGGCGGCTATGGCTACACCTTC.

This clone was seen once. This rearrangement joins TRBV2 to TRBJ2-5; D is unresolved. This CDR3 contains 12 residues. V lost 9 bases and J lost 5, with 13 bases in between. The V gene's germline CDR1 is SNHLY and CDR2 FYNNEI. The CDR3 sequence: CASHVNRETQYF. The CDR3 DNA is TGTGCCAGTCACGTAAACCGGGAGACCCAGTACTTC.

The rearrangement links TRBV28 to TRBJ1-5; 8 bases line up with TRBD1. The V gene end was trimmed by 3 bases and the J gene end by 7 bases; junction bases not matched to a gene: 11. CDR1 and CDR2 (germline): MDHEN, SYDVKM. This CDR3 is 16 amino acids long. Here the CDR3 reads CASSFRGAGGVQPQHF. CDR3 DNA: TGTGCCAGCAGTTTTCGTGGGGCAGGGGGCGTCCAGCCCCAGCATTTT.

This rearrangement joins TRBV5-6 to TRBJ2-1, with 8 bases identical to TRBD2. This CDR3 is built from 15 residues. The V gene's germline CDR1 is SGHDT and CDR2 YYEEEE. Unmatched junction bases numbered 4, after V lost 3 bases and J lost 2 bases. The CDR3: CASSSAGEAYNEQFF. The CDR3 DNA sequence: TGTGCCAGCAGCTCAGCGGGAGAGGCCTACAATGAGCAGTTCTTC.

This clone was found once. V usage is TRBV28 and J usage is TRBJ1-1; a possible D gene is TRBD1 (6 bases). The CDR3 sequence is 14 residues long. The V end was cut by 6 bases, the J end by 1 base, with 12 bases between. The germline V gene has CDR1 MDHEN and CDR2 SYDVKM. The CDR3 nucleotides are TGTGCCAGCAGCCGACAGGTGCCGAACACTGAAGCTTTCTTT. It specifies CASSRQVPNTEAFF. Variable domain in full (rest from reference TRBV28 and TRBJ1-1): DVKVTQSSRYLVKRTGEKVFLECVQDMDHENMFWYRQDPGLGLRLIYFSYDVKMKEKGDIPEGYSVSREKKERFSLILESASTNQTSMYLCASSRQVPNTEAFFGQGTRLTVV.

This clone was observed once. The rearrangement uses TRBV3-1 (or the pseudogene TRBV3-2) and TRBJ1-3; D gene ambiguous. This CDR3 region has 13 residues. The ends were cut back, 5 bases at V and 4 bases at J, with 9 bases in the middle. Germline assignment: CDR1 LGHDT and CDR2 YNNKEL (reference sequence). The CDR3 sequence is CASSVRGGNTIYF. As DNA, the CDR3 is TGTGCCAGCAGCGTGCGCGGAGGAAACACCATATATTTT.

The rearrangement uses TRBV28 and TRBJ2-7; D perhaps matches TRBD1 (7 bases). Germline CDR1 and CDR2: MDHEN and SYDVKM. The CDR3 consists of 13 residues. V lost 6 bases and J lost 6, with 15 bases in between. In DNA, the CDR3 is TGTGCCAGCAGGGAGGGGGCCACGCTCGAGCAGTACTTC. Protein sequence: CASREGATLEQYF. Using reference TRBV28 and TRBJ2-7 for the parts outside the CDR3, the full variable domain is DVKVTQSSRYLVKRTGEKVFLECVQDMDHENMFWYRQDPGLGLRLIYFSYDVKMKEKGDIPEGYSVSREKKERFSLILESASTNQTSMYLCASREGATLEQYFGPGTRLTVT.

The chain has TRBV19 and TRBJ2-3; perhaps TRBD2 as D (5 bases). This CDR3 region has 14 residues. Germline CDR1 is LNHDA and CDR2 is SQIVND (reference sequence). Trimming took off 3 bases at V and 3 bases at J, with 10 bases between the two ends. CDR3 amino acids: CASSMERETDTQYF. DNA for the CDR3: TGTGCCAGTAGTATGGAGAGGGAGACAGATACGCAGTATTTT.

The rearrangement joins TRBV28 to TRBJ1-5; TRBD1 is a possible D gene (6 bases). CDR1 is MDHEN, CDR2 SYDVKM, per germline. Trimming cost V 5 bases and J 7 bases, with 15 bases left between them. This CDR3 spans 14 amino acids. The CDR3 spells CASSPAGERQPQHF. DNA of the CDR3: TGTGCCAGCAGTCCTGCAGGGGAAAGACAGCCCCAGCATTTT.

The gene calls are TRBV5-1 and TRBJ1-1; unclear D gene. This CDR3 spans 14 amino acids. V was cut by 3 bases and J by 1 base, with 10 bases left in between. Per the germline V gene, CDR1 is SGHRS and CDR2 is YFSETQ. The CDR3: CASSSAGGNTEAFF. CDR3 sequence (DNA): TGCGCCAGCAGCTCGGCCGGCGGGAACACTGAAGCTTTCTTT.

The V gene is TRBV5-8, the J gene TRBJ2-1; D might be TRBD2 (6 bases). Trimming took off 4 bases at V and 7 bases at J, with 18 bases between the two ends. This CDR3 region has 15 residues. The germline CDR1 and CDR2 sequences are SGHTS and YDEGEE. CDR3 coding DNA: TGTGCCAGCAGCCCACGGGTGGGGGGAGAAAATGAGCAGTTCTTC. This translates into CASSPRVGGENEQFF.

The chain carries TRBV6-5 and TRBJ2-3; 8 positions agree with TRBD2. The CDR3 has 14 residues. Germline V gene lookup returns CDR1 MNHEY and CDR2 SVGAGI. With 5 bases clipped from V and 8 bases from J, the junction kept 9 bases outside the gene matches. CDR3 sequence: CASSPPGGVGTQYF. DNA for the CDR3: TGTGCCAGCAGTCCCCCGGGGGGGGTTGGTACGCAGTATTTT.

This clone was seen once. The chain carries TRBV7-2 and TRBJ2-3; no clear D. Germline V gives CDR1 SGHTA, CDR2 FQGNSA. CDR3 length: 15 amino acids. The V gene lost 4 bases and the J gene lost 4 bases, with 15 bases spanning the gap. The CDR3 spells CASSSLASFPDTQYF. CDR3 coding DNA: TGTGCCAGCAGCTCCCTCGCGAGCTTCCCAGATACGCAGTATTTT.